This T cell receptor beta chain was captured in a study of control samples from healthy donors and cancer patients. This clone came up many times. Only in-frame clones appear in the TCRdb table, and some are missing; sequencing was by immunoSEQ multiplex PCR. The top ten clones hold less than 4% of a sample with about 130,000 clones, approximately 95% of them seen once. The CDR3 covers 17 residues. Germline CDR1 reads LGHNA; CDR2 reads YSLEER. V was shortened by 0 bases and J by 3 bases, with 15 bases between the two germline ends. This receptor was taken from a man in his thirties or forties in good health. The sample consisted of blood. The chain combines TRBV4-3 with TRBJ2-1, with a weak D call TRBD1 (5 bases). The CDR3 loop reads CASSQDEESQVYNEQFF. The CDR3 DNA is TGCGCCAGCAGCCAAGATGAGGAGTCACAGGTCTACAATGAGCAGTTCTTC.